This T cell receptor beta chain was recovered during a study of graft-versus-host responses after intestinal transplantation. Only in-frame clones appear in the TCRdb table, and some are missing; sequencing was by immunoSEQ multiplex PCR. The sample lists approximately 130,000 clones; over 85% were seen once. Germline lookup yields CDR1 MGHDK and CDR2 SYGVNS. This CDR3 contains 15 residues. J gave up 2 bases and V 2 bases, and 3 bases lay outside the gene matches. Comment on this clone: The antigen is unknown.

Study-wide results and limits: Early post-transplant falls in HvG clones accompanied the peak levels of circulating GvH clones. GvH clonotypes were identified within recipient marrow, with a subset emerging first in ileum or blood.

The J gene is TRBJ1-2, the V gene TRBV25-1; TRBD1 aligns across 9 bases. The clonotype originates from a human donor who received an intestinal transplant. The sequences come from unstimulated CD4+ T cells sorted from spleen or lymph node cells, collected before intestinal transplant. The CDR3 nucleotides read TGTGCCAGCAGTGAAGGAGACAGGGGGAACTATGGCTACACCTTC. This encodes CASSEGDRGNYGYTF.